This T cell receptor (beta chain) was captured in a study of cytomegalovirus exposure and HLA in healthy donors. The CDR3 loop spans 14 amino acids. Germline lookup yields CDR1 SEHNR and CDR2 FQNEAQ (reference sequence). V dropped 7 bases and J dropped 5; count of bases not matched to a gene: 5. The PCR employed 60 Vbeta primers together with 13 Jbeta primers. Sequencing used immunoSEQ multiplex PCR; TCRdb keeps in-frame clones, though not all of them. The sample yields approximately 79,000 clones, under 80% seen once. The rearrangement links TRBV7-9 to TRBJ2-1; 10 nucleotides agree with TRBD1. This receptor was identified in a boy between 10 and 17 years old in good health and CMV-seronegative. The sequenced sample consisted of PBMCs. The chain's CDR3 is CASIPGTGDNEQFF. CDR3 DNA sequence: TGTGCCAGCATCCCCGGGACAGGGGACAATGAGCAGTTCTTC.